The rows below give T cell receptor beta chains drawn from one sample of a study of blood T cell repertoires in COVID-19. Sequenced by immunoSEQ multiplex PCR; TCRdb stores in-frame clones only, minus some. The sample has over 55,000 clones, 75% to 90% seen once. Sequencing input: peripheral blood. These receptors were obtained from a man aged 45 to 65 with active COVID-19. Both conserved end residues are part of each CDR3. D genes are given only for firm matches. Clone size is not always given. Where it is, it says once, few, many or a class for expanded clones.

NA TRBJ1-4 TRBV6-5 NA TGTGCCAGCAGCCGCACAGGGCTGGGTGAAAAACTGTTTTTT CASSRTGLGEKLFF
NA TRBJ2-1 TRBV9 NA TGTGCCAGCAGCCCGGAAGGGGGTTCGGGTGAGCAGTTCTTC CASSPEGGSGEQFF
TRBD1 TRBJ1-4 TRBV28 NA TGTGCCAGCAGTGTCGACAGGGTCAGCGAAAAACTGTTTTTT CASSVDRVSEKLFF
NA TRBJ1-5 TRBV7-9 NA TGTGCCAGCCGGAGGGACAGCAATCAGCCCCAGCATTTT CASRRDSNQPQHF
NA TRBJ1-1 TRBV29-1 NA TGCAGCGTTGGGACAGCTAACACTGAAGCTTTCTTT CSVGTANTEAFF
TRBD1 TRBJ1-1 TRBV6-2/TRBV6-3 NA TGTGCCAGCAGTTACCGGACAGGGAGTGACACTGAAGCTTTCTTT CASSYRTGSDTEAFF
NA TRBJ1-2 TRBV28 NA TGTGCCGTCCGAGCGTATGGCTACACCTTC CAVRAYGYTF
NA TRBJ1-2 TRBV12-3/TRBV12-4 NA TGTGCCAGCAGCCCCGTCGGGGGCTATGGCTACACCTTC CASSPVGGYGYTF
NA TRBJ2-7 TRBV2 NA TGTGCCAGCATTCCTAGCGTGGGCGAGCAGTACTTC CASIPSVGEQYF
TRBD1 TRBJ2-7 TRBV6-2/TRBV6-3 NA TGTGCCAGCAGTGCAGGGGGCTACGAGCAGTACTTC CASSAGGYEQYF
TRBD2 TRBJ2-5 TRBV27 NA TGTGCCAGCAGCATACATACTAGCGGGGACCCCCAAGAGACCCAGTACTTC CASSIHTSGDPQETQYF
TRBD1 TRBJ1-2 TRBV28 once TGTGCCAGCAGGCCCGGACAGGGGGCTGTTTCCTATGGCTACACCTTC CASRPGQGAVSYGYTF
TRBD1 TRBJ1-2 TRBV2 NA TGTGCCACCCAAACAGGGGCCCAGATCTATGGCTACACCTTC CATQTGAQIYGYTF
TRBD1 TRBJ2-7 TRBV27 NA TGTGCCAGCAGCCTCATAGTCCCCGGGACAGGAAGATTCGAGCAGTACTTC CASSLIVPGTGRFEQYF
TRBD1 TRBJ2-4 TRBV7-3 NA TGTGCCAGCAGCTTAGACAGGGGCGCCAAAAACATTCAGTACTTC CASSLDRGAKNIQYF
NA TRBJ2-1 TRBV28 NA TGTGCCAGCTCCCCCCCAGGGGAAAACTCCTACAATGAGCAGTTCTTC CASSPPGENSYNEQFF
NA TRBJ2-7 TRBV5-1 NA TGCGCCAGCAGCTTGGGACAGGACGGGGACGAGCAGTACTTC CASSLGQDGDEQYF
NA TRBJ2-1 TRBV29-1 NA TGCAGCGTTGGGTTGGGCCCCTCCTCCTACAATGAGCAGTTCTTC CSVGLGPSSYNEQFF
NA TRBJ1-2 TRBV6-5 NA TGTGCCAGCACGACGAGCACGGGGGGGGCGGCACCCGCCTTC CASTTSTGGAAPAF
NA TRBJ1-1 TRBV2 once TGTGCCAGCAGTCATTCACGGACTCGGAACACTGAAGCTTTCTTT CASSHSRTRNTEAFF
NA TRBJ2-4 TRBV7-2 NA TGTGCCAGCAGCGCCCCGGTCTCGGCCAAAAACATTCAGTACTTC CASSAPVSAKNIQYF
NA TRBJ1-1 TRBV28 NA TGTGCCAGCAGTTCAAGAGTTACTGAAGCTTTCTTT CASSSRVTEAFF
TRBD2 TRBJ2-7 TRBV5-1 once TGCGCCAGCAGCTTGACTAGCGGGGGGAGCTCCTACGAGCAGTACTTC CASSLTSGGSSYEQYF
TRBD2 TRBJ2-3 TRBV19 NA TGTGCCAGTAAGGACCACGGCGCGGGAGGTAGCACAGATACGCAGTATTTT CASKDHGAGGSTDTQYF
NA TRBJ2-3 TRBV19 once TGTGCCAGTAGTATAACGCCGGCAGATACGCAGTATTTT CASSITPADTQYF
TRBD1 TRBJ2-5 TRBV27 NA TGTGCCAGCAGTTTCGTCCCAGGGGGTCTGAAGACCCAGTACTTC CASSFVPGGLKTQYF
TRBD1 TRBJ1-4 TRBV28 NA TGTGCCAGCAGTTCCACAGGGGAAATTTTTGAAAAACTGTTTTTT CASSSTGEIFEKLFF
TRBD1 TRBJ2-5 TRBV12-3/TRBV12-4 NA TGTGCCAGCAGGAAGACAGGGGAAGAGACCCAGTACTTC CASRKTGEETQYF
NA TRBJ1-2 TRBV6-1 NA TGTGCCAGCAGTGAACAGGGGTGGGGTTTGCACGGCTACACCTTC CASSEQGWGLHGYTF
NA TRBJ1-3 TRBV9 NA TGTGCCAGCAGCGTAGATGTCTTTTCTGGAAACACCATATATTTT CASSVDVFSGNTIYF
NA TRBJ2-7 TRBV27 few TGTGCCAGCTACGGGTCCTCCTACGAGCAGTACTTC CASYGSSYEQYF
NA TRBJ2-2 TRBV30 NA TGTGCCTGGAGTCCACGGCCAGGTCGCACCGGGGAGCTGTTTTTT CAWSPRPGRTGELFF
TRBD2 TRBJ2-1 TRBV9 NA TGTGCCAGCAGCGGGGGGACTATCTACAATGAGCAGTTCTTC CASSGGTIYNEQFF
NA TRBJ2-1 TRBV4-3 NA TGCGCCAGCAGCCAAGAACAACTCAGGGGTTTTTATGAGCAGTTCTTC CASSQEQLRGFYEQFF
NA TRBJ2-7 TRBV5-6 NA TGTGCCAGCAGCTTGGAAGCACCCGGCTACGAGCAGTACTTC CASSLEAPGYEQYF
NA TRBJ2-3 TRBV2 NA TGTGCCAGCAGTGAAAGGGCTAGCGATTTCACAGATACGCAGTATTTT CASSERASDFTDTQYF
TRBD1 TRBJ2-3 TRBV27 NA TGTGCCAGCAGTTCCCCTTCATACAGGGGGCGGGGCACAGATACGCAGTATTTT CASSSPSYRGRGTDTQYF
NA TRBJ1-6 TRBV6-2/TRBV6-3 NA TGTGCCAGCAGTTACTCAAGGCAGGTCAATTCACCCCTCCACTTT CASSYSRQVNSPLHF
TRBD1 TRBJ2-1 TRBV28 NA TGTGCCAGCCTGGGGACAGGCTATGAGCAGTTCTTC CASLGTGYEQFF
NA TRBJ1-4 TRBV30 NA TGTGCCTGGAGTCAGAGGGGGGGGAGAAATGAAAAACTGTTTTTT CAWSQRGGRNEKLFF
NA TRBJ1-2 TRBV18 NA TGTGCCAGCTCACCAGCAGGGGCGAACTATGGCTACACCTTC CASSPAGANYGYTF
TRBD1 TRBJ1-2 TRBV7-3 NA TGTGCCAGCAGCTCGGAAGGGACAGGGCGATATGGCTACACCTTC CASSSEGTGRYGYTF